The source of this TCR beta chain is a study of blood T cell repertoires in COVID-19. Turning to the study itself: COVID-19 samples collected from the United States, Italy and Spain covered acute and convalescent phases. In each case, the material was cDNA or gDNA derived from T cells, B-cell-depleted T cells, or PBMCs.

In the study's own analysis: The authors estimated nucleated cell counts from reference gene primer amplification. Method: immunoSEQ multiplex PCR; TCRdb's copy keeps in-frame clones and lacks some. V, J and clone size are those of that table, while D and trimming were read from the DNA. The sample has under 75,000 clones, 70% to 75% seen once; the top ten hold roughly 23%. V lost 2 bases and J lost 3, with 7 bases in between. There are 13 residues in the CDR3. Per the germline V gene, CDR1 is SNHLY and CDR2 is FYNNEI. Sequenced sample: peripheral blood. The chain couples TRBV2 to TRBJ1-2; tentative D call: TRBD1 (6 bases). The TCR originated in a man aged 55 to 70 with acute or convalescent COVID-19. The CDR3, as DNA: TGTGCCAGCAGTGAATCAGGGGACTATGGCTACACCTTC. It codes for CASSESGDYGYTF.